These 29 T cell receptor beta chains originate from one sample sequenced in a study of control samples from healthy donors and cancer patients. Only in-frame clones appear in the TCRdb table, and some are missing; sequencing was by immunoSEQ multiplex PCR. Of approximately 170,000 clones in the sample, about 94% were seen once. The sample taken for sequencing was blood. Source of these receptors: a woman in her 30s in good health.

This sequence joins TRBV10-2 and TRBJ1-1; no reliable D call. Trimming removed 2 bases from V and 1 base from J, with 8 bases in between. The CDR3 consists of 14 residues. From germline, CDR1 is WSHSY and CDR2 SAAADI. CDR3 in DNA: TGCGCCAGCAGTGAGATCGGGCGGAACACTGAAGCTTTCTTT. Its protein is CASSEIGRNTEAFF.

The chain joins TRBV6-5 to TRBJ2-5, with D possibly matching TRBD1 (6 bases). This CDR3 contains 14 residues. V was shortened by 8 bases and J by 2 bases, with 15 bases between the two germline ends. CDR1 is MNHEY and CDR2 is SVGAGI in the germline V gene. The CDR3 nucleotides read TGTGCCAGCTCCCCCTGGGGGCCTCAAGAGACCCAGTACTTC. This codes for CASSPWGPQETQYF.

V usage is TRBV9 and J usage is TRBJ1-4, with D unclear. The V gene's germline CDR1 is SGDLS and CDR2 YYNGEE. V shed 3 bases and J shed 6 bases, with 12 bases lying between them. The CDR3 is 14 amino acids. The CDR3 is CASSAWGSDEKLFF. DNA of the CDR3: TGTGCCAGCAGCGCTTGGGGTTCTGATGAAAAACTGTTTTTT.

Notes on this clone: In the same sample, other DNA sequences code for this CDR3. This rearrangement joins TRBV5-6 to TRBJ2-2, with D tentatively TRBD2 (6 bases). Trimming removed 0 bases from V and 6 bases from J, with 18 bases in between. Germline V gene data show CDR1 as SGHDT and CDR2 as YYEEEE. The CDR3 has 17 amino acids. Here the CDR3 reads CASSLGGPGVGSGELFF. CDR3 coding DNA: TGTGCCAGCAGCTTGGGGGGTCCGGGAGTAGGGTCCGGGGAGCTGTTTTTT.

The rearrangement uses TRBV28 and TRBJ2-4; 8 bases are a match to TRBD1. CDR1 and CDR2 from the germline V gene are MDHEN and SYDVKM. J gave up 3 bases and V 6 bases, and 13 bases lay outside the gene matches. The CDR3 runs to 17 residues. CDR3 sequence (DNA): TGTGCCAGCAGACCCGCCAGGGGGCGCGTGGACAAAAACATTCAGTACTTC. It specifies CASRPARGRVDKNIQYF. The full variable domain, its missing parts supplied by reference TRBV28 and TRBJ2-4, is DVKVTQSSRYLVKRTGEKVFLECVQDMDHENMFWYRQDPGLGLRLIYFSYDVKMKEKGDIPEGYSVSREKKERFSLILESASTNQTSMYLCASRPARGRVDKNIQYFGAGTRLSVL.

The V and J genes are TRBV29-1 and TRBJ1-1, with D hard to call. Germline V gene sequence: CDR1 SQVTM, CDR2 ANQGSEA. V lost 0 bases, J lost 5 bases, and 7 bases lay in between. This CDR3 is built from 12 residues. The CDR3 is CSVEEGGTEAFF. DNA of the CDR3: TGCAGCGTTGAAGAGGGCGGGACTGAAGCTTTCTTT.

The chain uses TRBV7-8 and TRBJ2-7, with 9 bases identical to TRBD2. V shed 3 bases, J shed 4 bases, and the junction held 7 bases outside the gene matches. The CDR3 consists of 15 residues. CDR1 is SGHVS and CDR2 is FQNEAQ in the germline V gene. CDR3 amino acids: CASSFSGSPSYEQYF. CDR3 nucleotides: TGTGCCAGCAGCTTTAGCGGGAGTCCCTCTTACGAGCAGTACTTC.

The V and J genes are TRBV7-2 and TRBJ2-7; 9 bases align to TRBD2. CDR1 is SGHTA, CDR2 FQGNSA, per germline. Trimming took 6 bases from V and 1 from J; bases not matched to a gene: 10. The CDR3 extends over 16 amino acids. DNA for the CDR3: TGTGCCAGCAGTCGATACCGGACTAGCGTGTCCTACGAGCAGTACTTC. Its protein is CASSRYRTSVSYEQYF.

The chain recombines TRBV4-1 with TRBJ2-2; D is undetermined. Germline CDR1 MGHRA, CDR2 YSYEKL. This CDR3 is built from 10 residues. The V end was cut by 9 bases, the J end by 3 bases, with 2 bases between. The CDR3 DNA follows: TGCGCCAGTTACACCGGGGAGCTGTTTTTT. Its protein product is CASYTGELFF.

The CDR3 DNA reads TGTGCCAGCAGTTTTATGACGGGAGGGCCCACAGATACGCAGTATTTT. As protein: CASSFMTGGPTDTQYF. The chain employs TRBV27 and TRBJ2-3; TRBD2 matches 8 bases. This CDR3 comprises 16 residues. Trimming at V came to 3 bases and at J to 2 bases, leaving 7 bases not matched to a gene. The germline CDR1 and CDR2 sequences are MNHEY and SMNVEV (reference sequence).

The CDR3 nucleotides read TGTGCTAGTGGTTTGGTTACAGGTCCCTCTGGAAACACCATATATTTT. Its translation: CASGLVTGPSGNTIYF. This sequence joins TRBV12-5 and TRBJ1-3; TRBD1 might be the D (5 bases). The CDR3 is 16 amino acids. V dropped 0 bases and J dropped 0 bases, with 9 bases sitting between them. Germline values: CDR1 LGHNT, CDR2 FRNRAP.

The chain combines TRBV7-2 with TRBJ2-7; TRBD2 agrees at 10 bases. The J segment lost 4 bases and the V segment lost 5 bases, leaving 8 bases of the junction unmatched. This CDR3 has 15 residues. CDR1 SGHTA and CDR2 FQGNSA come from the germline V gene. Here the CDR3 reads CASSPIAGGAYEQYF. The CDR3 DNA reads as TGTGCCAGCAGCCCAATAGCGGGAGGTGCATACGAGCAGTACTTC.

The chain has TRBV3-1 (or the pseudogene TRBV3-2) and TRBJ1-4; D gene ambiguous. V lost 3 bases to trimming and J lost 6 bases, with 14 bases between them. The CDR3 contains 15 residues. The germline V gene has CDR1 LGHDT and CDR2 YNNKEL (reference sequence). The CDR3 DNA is TGTGCCAGCAGCCATGGAGGAGGCATGGATGAAAAACTGTTTTTT. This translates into CASSHGGGMDEKLFF.

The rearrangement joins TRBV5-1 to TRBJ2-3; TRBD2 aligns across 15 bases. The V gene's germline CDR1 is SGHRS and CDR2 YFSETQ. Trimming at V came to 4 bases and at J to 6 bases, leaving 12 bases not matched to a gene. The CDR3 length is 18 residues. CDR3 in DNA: TGCGCCAGCAGCCTCCAGGCGGGACTAGCGGGAGGAGGGGATACGCAGTATTTT. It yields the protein CASSLQAGLAGGGDTQYF.

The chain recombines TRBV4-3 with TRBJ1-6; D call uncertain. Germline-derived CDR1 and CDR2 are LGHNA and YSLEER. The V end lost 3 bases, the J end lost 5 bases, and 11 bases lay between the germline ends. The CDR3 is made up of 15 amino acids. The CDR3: CASSHDLFNNSPLHF. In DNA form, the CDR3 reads TGCGCCAGCAGCCATGACCTCTTTAATAATTCACCCCTCCACTTT.

CDR3 bases: TGTGCCAGCAGTTTTACCAGGACGTTGGTGGGGAATGAAAAACTGTTTTTT. It is translated as CASSFTRTLVGNEKLFF. V is TRBV28 and J is TRBJ1-4; D call uncertain. The CDR3 has 17 amino acids. The germline V gene has CDR1 MDHEN and CDR2 SYDVKM. V shed 3 bases and J shed 5 bases, with 19 bases lying between them.

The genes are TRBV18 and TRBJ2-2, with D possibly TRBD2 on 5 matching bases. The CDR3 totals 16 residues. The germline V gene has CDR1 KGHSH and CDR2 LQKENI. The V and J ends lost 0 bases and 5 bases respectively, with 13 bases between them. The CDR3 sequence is CASSPPGLAGTGELFF. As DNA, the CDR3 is TGTGCCAGCTCACCACCTGGGCTAGCCGGGACCGGGGAGCTGTTTTTT.

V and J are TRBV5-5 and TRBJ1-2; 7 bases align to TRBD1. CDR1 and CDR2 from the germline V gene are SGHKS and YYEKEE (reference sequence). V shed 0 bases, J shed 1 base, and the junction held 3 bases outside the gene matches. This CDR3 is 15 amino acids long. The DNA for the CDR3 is TGTGCCAGCAGCTTGGGGGGACAGAATAACTATGGCTACACCTTC. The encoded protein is CASSLGGQNNYGYTF.

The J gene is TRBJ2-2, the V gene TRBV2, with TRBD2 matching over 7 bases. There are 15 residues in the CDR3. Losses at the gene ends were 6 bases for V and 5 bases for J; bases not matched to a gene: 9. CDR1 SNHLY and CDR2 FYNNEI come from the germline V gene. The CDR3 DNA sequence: TGTGCCAGCAGGGGCGGGACTACTACAACCGGGGAGCTGTTTTTT. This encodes CASRGGTTTTGELFF.

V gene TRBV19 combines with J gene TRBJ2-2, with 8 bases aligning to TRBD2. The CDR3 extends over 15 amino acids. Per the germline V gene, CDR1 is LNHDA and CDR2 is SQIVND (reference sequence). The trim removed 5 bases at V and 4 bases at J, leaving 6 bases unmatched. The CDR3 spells CASSAGTRGTGELFF. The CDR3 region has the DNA TGTGCCAGTAGTGCGGGGACTAGGGGCACCGGGGAGCTGTTTTTT.

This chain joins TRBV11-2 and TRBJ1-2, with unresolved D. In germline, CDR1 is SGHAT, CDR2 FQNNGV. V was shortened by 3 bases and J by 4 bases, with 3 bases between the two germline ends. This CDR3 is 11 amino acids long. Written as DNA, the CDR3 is TGTGCCAGCAGCTTGGGCTATGGCTACACCTTC. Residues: CASSLGYGYTF.

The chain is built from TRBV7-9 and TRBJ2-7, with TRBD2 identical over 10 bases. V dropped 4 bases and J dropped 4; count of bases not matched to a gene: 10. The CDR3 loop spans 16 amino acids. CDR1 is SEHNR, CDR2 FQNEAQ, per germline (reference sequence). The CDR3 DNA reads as TGTGCCAGCAGCTCCCCATCGGCTAGCGGGAGATACGAGCAGTACTTC. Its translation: CASSSPSASGRYEQYF.

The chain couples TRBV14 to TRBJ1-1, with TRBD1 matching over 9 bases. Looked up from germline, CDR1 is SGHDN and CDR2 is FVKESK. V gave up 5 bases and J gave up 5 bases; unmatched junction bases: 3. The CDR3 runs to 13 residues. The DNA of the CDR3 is TGTGCCAGCAGCTTGACAGGGGGGACTGAAGCTTTCTTT. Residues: CASSLTGGTEAFF.

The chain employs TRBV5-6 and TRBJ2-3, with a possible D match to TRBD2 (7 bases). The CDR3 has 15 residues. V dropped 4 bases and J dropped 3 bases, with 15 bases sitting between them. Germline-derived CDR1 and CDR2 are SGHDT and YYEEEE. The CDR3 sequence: CASSPMGGGTDTQYF. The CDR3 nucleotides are TGTGCCAGCAGCCCCATGGGAGGGGGGACAGATACGCAGTATTTT.

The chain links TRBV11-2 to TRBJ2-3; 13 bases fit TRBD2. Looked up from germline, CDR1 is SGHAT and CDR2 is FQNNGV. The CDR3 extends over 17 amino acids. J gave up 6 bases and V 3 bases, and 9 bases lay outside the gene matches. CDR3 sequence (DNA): TGTGCCAGCAGCTTCGGACTAGCGGGAGTGGGTCTGGATACGCAGTATTTT. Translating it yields CASSFGLAGVGLDTQYF. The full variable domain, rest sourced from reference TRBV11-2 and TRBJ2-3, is EAGVAQSPRYKIIEKRQSVAFWCNPISGHATLYWYQQILGQGPKLLIQFQNNGVVDDSQLPKDRFSAERLKGVDSTLKIQPAKLEDSAVYLCASSFGLAGVGLDTQYFGPGTRLTVL.

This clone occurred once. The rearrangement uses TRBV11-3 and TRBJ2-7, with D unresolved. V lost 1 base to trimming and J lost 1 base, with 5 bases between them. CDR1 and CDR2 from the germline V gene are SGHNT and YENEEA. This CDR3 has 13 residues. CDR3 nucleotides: TGTGCCAGCAGCTTAGGGGGATCCTACGAGCAGTACTTC. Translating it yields CASSLGGSYEQYF.

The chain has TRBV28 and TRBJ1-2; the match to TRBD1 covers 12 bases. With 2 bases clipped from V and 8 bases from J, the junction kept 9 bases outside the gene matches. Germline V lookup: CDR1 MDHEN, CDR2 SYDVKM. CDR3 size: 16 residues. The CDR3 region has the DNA TGTGCCAGCAGTTTACTCGGGACAGGGGGCGCGCGCGGCTACACCTTC. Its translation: CASSLLGTGGARGYTF.

CDR3: CASSLAHALGETQYF. DNA of the CDR3: TGCGCCAGCAGCTTGGCCCATGCATTGGGAGAGACCCAGTACTTC. This chain connects TRBV5-1 to TRBJ2-5; no clear D gene. The CDR3 loop spans 15 amino acids. Germline V gives CDR1 SGHRS, CDR2 YFSETQ. V was shortened by 0 bases and J by 4 bases, with 13 bases between the two germline ends.

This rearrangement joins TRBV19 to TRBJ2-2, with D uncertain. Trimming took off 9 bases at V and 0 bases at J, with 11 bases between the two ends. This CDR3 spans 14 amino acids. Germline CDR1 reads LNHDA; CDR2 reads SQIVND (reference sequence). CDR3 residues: CASQQSSNTGELFF. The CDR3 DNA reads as TGTGCCAGCCAGCAGAGCTCGAACACCGGGGAGCTGTTTTTT.